A selection of T cell receptor beta chains follows, all from one sample in a study of Tregs in tolerant kidney transplant recipients. Sequencing used immunoSEQ multiplex PCR; TCRdb keeps in-frame clones, though not all of them. The profile covers about 50,000 clones, with roughly 87% appearing a single time and 15% taken by the ten largest. The sequencing here drew on CD8+ T cells from blood (PBMCs), taken 12 months after the transplant. All receptors come from a human patient who received a combined kidney and bone marrow transplant. T cells may partly derive from the graft donor. Both conserved end residues are part of each CDR3. D genes are given only for firm matches. Where a row states a size, it is once, few, many or the class of an expanded clone; other rows omit it.

D: -; J: TRBJ2-7; V: TRBV1; size: -; DNA: TGCACCAGCAGCCAAGATCGGGGTAGCCTAACCTACGAGCAGTACTTC; CDR3: CTSSQDRGSLTYEQYF
D: TRBD1; J: TRBJ1-1; V: TRBV5-1; size: -; DNA: TGCGCCAGCAGATTTTCCGTAAAGGACAGGGTGAACACTGAAGCTTTCTTT; CDR3: CASRFSVKDRVNTEAFF
D: TRBD1; J: TRBJ2-7; V: TRBV7-3; size: -; DNA: TGTGCCAGCAGCTTATCGCCCGGGACAGGGAACGAGCAGTACTTC; CDR3: CASSLSPGTGNEQYF
D: -; J: TRBJ1-6; V: TRBV5-1; size: -; DNA: TGCGCCAGCAGCTCCGGCCCAGGGATCTGGGATTCCCCCCTCCACTTT; CDR3: CASSSGPGIWDSPLHF
D: -; J: TRBJ2-7; V: TRBV7-2; size: -; DNA: TGTGCCAGCAGCTTCAACTTTTACGAGCAGTACTTC; CDR3: CASSFNFYEQYF
D: TRBD2; J: TRBJ2-7; V: TRBV7-9; size: -; DNA: TGTGCCAGCAGCCAGGGACTAGCGGGAGTCGAGCAGTACTTC; CDR3: CASSQGLAGVEQYF
D: -; J: TRBJ1-5; V: TRBV6-6; size: few; DNA: TGTGCCAGCAGCTATTATAGCAATCAGCCCCAGCATTTT; CDR3: CASSYYSNQPQHF
D: TRBD1; J: TRBJ2-5; V: TRBV7-3; size: -; DNA: TGTGCCAGCAGCTTAATGGGGGGGGGACAGGGGCGGCGGGAGACCCAGTACTTC; CDR3: CASSLMGGGQGRRETQYF
D: -; J: TRBJ2-7; V: TRBV5-6; size: -; DNA: TGTGCCAGCAGCCTAGGCGGGCGGCTCTCCTACGAGCAGTACTTC; CDR3: CASSLGGRLSYEQYF
D: TRBD2; J: TRBJ2-1; V: TRBV11-2; size: few; DNA: TGTGCCAGTATAGCGGGAGGGCCTCTAGGTGAGCAGTTCTTC; CDR3: CASIAGGPLGEQFF
D: -; J: TRBJ2-1; V: TRBV21-1; size: -; DNA: TGTGCCAGCAGCAAAGGGGGGTCTAGCGGGAGGAAGGATGAGCAGTTCTTC; CDR3: CASSKGGSSGRKDEQFF
D: TRBD2; J: TRBJ2-5; V: TRBV25-1; size: -; DNA: TGTGCCACTCGTCATGGGACTAACGCACGGGAGACCCAGTACTTC; CDR3: CATRHGTNARETQYF
D: -; J: TRBJ2-1; V: TRBV21-1; size: -; DNA: TGTGCCAGCAGCAAATTTTGCCTAGCCGACGATGAGCAGTTCTTC; CDR3: CASSKFCLADDEQFF
D: -; J: TRBJ2-5; V: TRBV7-6; size: -; DNA: TGTGCCAGCAGCTTAGCTTATAGTTCGGGAGAGACCCAGTACTTC; CDR3: CASSLAYSSGETQYF
D: -; J: TRBJ1-2; V: TRBV11-2; size: -; DNA: TGTGCCAGCAGCCTCGTCGGGGGATTATATGGCTACACCTTC; CDR3: CASSLVGGLYGYTF
D: -; J: TRBJ1-1; V: TRBV27; size: -; DNA: TGTGCCAGCAGTTTGCGGGACCTAGGAAACACTGAAGCTTTCTTT; CDR3: CASSLRDLGNTEAFF
D: -; J: TRBJ2-7; V: TRBV2; size: -; DNA: TGTGCCAGCAGTCCTGACAGCTCCTACGAGCAGTACTTC; CDR3: CASSPDSSYEQYF
D: -; J: TRBJ2-3; V: TRBV7-9; size: -; DNA: TGTGCCAGCAGCTTCTCGAGGACACACAATACGCAGTATTTT; CDR3: CASSFSRTHNTQYF
D: -; J: TRBJ1-1; V: TRBV6-5; size: once; DNA: TGTGCCAGCAGTTCAAACACTGAAGCTTTCTTT; CDR3: CASSSNTEAFF
D: TRBD1; J: TRBJ1-2; V: TRBV5-6; size: -; DNA: TGTGCCAGCAGCTTGGCGGGGGACAGAACCAACTATGGCTACACCTTC; CDR3: CASSLAGDRTNYGYTF
D: -; J: TRBJ1-1; V: TRBV13; size: -; DNA: TGTGCCAGCAGCTTGGTCAGACAGTCACAAGCTTTCTTT; CDR3: CASSLVRQSQAFF
D: TRBD2; J: TRBJ2-7; V: TRBV5-1; size: -; DNA: TGCGCCAGCAGCTTGGCACTACTGACTAGCGGGAAGGGCGAGCAGTACTTC; CDR3: CASSLALLTSGKGEQYF
D: -; J: TRBJ1-5; V: TRBV6-7; size: -; DNA: TGTGCCAGCCCCTGGGCGGGGGATCGGGGCAATCAGCCCCAGCATTTT; CDR3: CASPWAGDRGNQPQHF
D: -; J: TRBJ2-4; V: TRBV10-3; size: -; DNA: TGTGCCATCAGTGACAGTGGGCTAGCCAAAAACATTCAGTACTTC; CDR3: CAISDSGLAKNIQYF
D: TRBD1; J: TRBJ2-7; V: TRBV11-3; size: -; DNA: TGTGCCAGCAGCCAGGGGACAGGGGTTTACTACGAGCAGTACTTC; CDR3: CASSQGTGVYYEQYF
D: TRBD2; J: TRBJ2-3; V: TRBV27; size: -; DNA: TGTGCCAGCAGTTTATCCCAGACGGTAGCGGGAGACCCCACAGATACGCAGTATTTT; CDR3: CASSLSQTVAGDPTDTQYF
D: -; J: TRBJ1-2; V: TRBV29-1; size: -; DNA: TGCAGCGTTGAAGCCACTGACAGGCTCTATGGCTACACCTTC; CDR3: CSVEATDRLYGYTF
D: -; J: TRBJ2-1; V: TRBV7-6; size: -; DNA: TGTGCCAGCAGCTTAGTCGACACTGCGGGGTACAATGAGCAGTTCTTC; CDR3: CASSLVDTAGYNEQFF
D: TRBD1; J: TRBJ2-6; V: TRBV27; size: once; DNA: TGTGCCAGCGGACAGGGGGCGGTTGGGGCCAACGTCCTGACTTTC; CDR3: CASGQGAVGANVLTF
D: TRBD1; J: TRBJ2-1; V: TRBV9; size: once; DNA: TGTGCCAGCAGCGCACCCTCGACAGGGACATCCTACAATGAGCAGTTCTTC; CDR3: CASSAPSTGTSYNEQFF
D: -; J: TRBJ2-7; V: TRBV29-1; size: -; DNA: TGCAGCGTCGGACAGTCCTACGAGCAGTACTTC; CDR3: CSVGQSYEQYF
D: -; J: TRBJ2-7; V: TRBV18; size: few; DNA: TGTGCCAGCTCACCGTGGCTCTCCTACGAGCAGTACTTC; CDR3: CASSPWLSYEQYF
D: -; J: TRBJ2-1; V: TRBV4-3; size: -; DNA: TGCGCCAGCAGCCAAGGTTCGACGACACGCTACAATGAGCAGTTCTTC; CDR3: CASSQGSTTRYNEQFF
D: -; J: TRBJ2-1; V: TRBV7-9; size: -; DNA: TGTGCCAGCAGCTTATTAATTTGGTCGCAGGTCTCCTACAATGAGCAGTTCTTC; CDR3: CASSLLIWSQVSYNEQFF
D: TRBD2; J: TRBJ2-1; V: TRBV4-1; size: -; DNA: TGCGCCAGCAGCCAGGAGACTAGCGGGAGGGGAGGATGGCAGTTCTTC; CDR3: CASSQETSGRGGWQFF
D: TRBD2; J: TRBJ2-2; V: TRBV7-9; size: once; DNA: TGTGCCAGCAGCCTAGGCCCGGGGGGTATCACCGGGGAGCTGTTTTTT; CDR3: CASSLGPGGITGELFF
D: TRBD1; J: TRBJ1-5; V: TRBV28; size: -; DNA: TGTGCCAGCCAAAACCGACAGGGGGCCAGCCAGCCCCAGCATTTT; CDR3: CASQNRQGASQPQHF
D: -; J: TRBJ2-2; V: TRBV7-3; size: -; DNA: TGTGCCAGCAGCTTTCTTGCAGGGGACCCCCACGGGGAGCTGTTTTTT; CDR3: CASSFLAGDPHGELFF
D: -; J: TRBJ1-1; V: TRBV4-1; size: once; DNA: TGCGCCAGCAGCCTACAGGGTGGAGGCACTGAAGCTTTCTTT; CDR3: CASSLQGGGTEAFF
D: -; J: TRBJ1-1; V: TRBV29-1; size: -; DNA: TGCAGCGTTGCCGGGACACACGAGGTGGTCATGAACACTGAAGCTTTCTTT; CDR3: CSVAGTHEVVMNTEAFF